This T cell receptor (beta chain) was recovered during a study of beta chain features in type 1 diabetes. In its sample, this clone was seen a few times. V was pared by 5 bases and J by 5 bases, with 13 bases of the junction left unmatched. The CDR3 is 16 amino acids. Germline V gene lookup returns CDR1 MDHEN and CDR2 SYDVKM. Isolated RNA was reverse transcribed in full, so expressed TCRB transcripts were sequenced. TCRdb keeps only in-frame clones here, not all; method: immunoSEQ multiplex PCR. The table shows roughly 180,000 clones, with approximately 13% occurring only once. The chain recombines TRBV28 with TRBJ2-5, with 8 bases aligning to TRBD2. This receptor was obtained from a woman aged 18-29 years in good health. Sequenced sample: central memory CD4+ T cells from blood. The CDR3 protein is CASSVDPGLGGETQYF. The CDR3 DNA follows: TGTGCCAGCAGTGTGGATCCGGGACTAGGAGGGGAGACCCAGTACTTC.